This TCR beta chain was retrieved from a study of cytomegalovirus exposure and HLA in healthy donors. To note about this clone: As yet, its antigen is unknown.

The protocol was immunoSEQ multiplex PCR, while the TCRdb copy is restricted to in-frame clones and leaves out a portion. The top ten clones hold almost 0.9% of a sample with around 94,000 clones, approximately 95% of them seen once. The study's findings and limits: Subsequent analysis revealed that first-cohort TCR clusters tended to co-occur in the 110 or so validation repertoires.

The CDR3 length is 13 residues. V shed 4 bases and J shed 8 bases, with 12 bases lying between them. Germline CDR1 is MNHEY and CDR2 is SMNVEV (reference sequence). Sequenced sample: PBMCs. The receptor was isolated from a woman aged 18 to 35 in good health and CMV-seronegative. J is TRBJ1-3 and V is TRBV27, with D perhaps TRBD1 (5 bases). CDR3 protein: CASSSRRGDTIYF. The CDR3 coding sequence is TGTGCCAGCAGTTCCCGCCGGGGGGACACCATATATTTT.